The 26 T cell receptor beta chains presented below share a single source sample, sequenced in a study of response to subunit inactivated influenza vaccine. Via MiXCR, TCRdb re-called the RT-PCR reads, giving one row per CDR3 protein. The sample has about 780,000 distinct CDR3 sequences; around 20% are singletons. This specimen was PBMCs from blood, taken roughly 5 days after vaccination. The receptors were gathered from a middle-aged man who received an inactivated influenza vaccine.

This clonotype was picked up a small number of times. The CDR3 DNA sequence: TGTGCCAGCAGCCCCTGGGAGGGTATCCATGGCTACACCTTC. Encoded protein: CASSPWEGIHGYTF. The V and J genes are TRBV7-9 and TRBJ1-2; D uncertain. Trimming removed 5 bases at V and 6 bases at J, with 16 bases between. Germline V gene lookup returns CDR1 SEHNR and CDR2 FQNEAQ (reference sequence). The CDR3 totals 14 residues.

The J gene is TRBJ2-5, the V gene TRBV6-4; D not certain. Trimming took off 3 bases at V and 4 bases at J, with 6 bases between the two ends. The CDR3 extends over 12 amino acids. Germline V gene lookup returns CDR1 MRHNA and CDR2 SNTAGT. CDR3 loop: CASSEMSETQYF. CDR3 DNA sequence: TGTGCCAGCAGTGAAATGTCAGAGACCCAGTACTTC.

The rearrangement links TRBV15 to TRBJ1-3, with D maybe TRBD1 (5 bases). CDR1 is LNHNV and CDR2 is YYDKDF in the germline V gene (reference sequence). The CDR3 is 18 amino acids. V was trimmed by 3 bases and J by 0 bases, leaving 18 bases between them. CDR3 region: CATSRRGIRGNSGNTIYF. CDR3 nucleotides: TGTGCCACCAGCAGGAGAGGTATTAGGGGCAACTCTGGAAACACCATATATTTT.

This chain connects TRBV12-3 or TRBV12-4 to TRBJ2-5, with D possibly matching TRBD1 (6 bases). With 4 bases removed from V and 7 bases from J, the gap between germline ends came to 10 bases. The CDR3 totals 12 residues. CDR3 DNA: TGTGCCAGCAGTTCACAGGGTGGGACCCAGTACTTC. Translation gives CASSSQGGTQYF.

This clonotype occurred many times. V gene TRBV6-2 or TRBV6-3 combines with J gene TRBJ2-1; possibly TRBD2 for D (6 bases). Trimming took off 6 bases at V and 0 bases at J, with 15 bases between the two ends. The CDR3 extends over 16 amino acids. The germline V gene has CDR1 MNHEY and CDR2 SVGEGT. The DNA of the CDR3 is TGTGCCAGCAGCCACCGAAGGGAGGACTCCTACAATGAGCAGTTCTTC. It specifies CASSHRREDSYNEQFF.

In its sample, this clonotype was seen many times. The junction shows a germline mismatch at one end, possibly a read error. V and J are TRBV5-1 and TRBJ2-7, with TRBD1 as a possible D gene (6 bases). Germline lookup yields CDR1 SGHRS and CDR2 YFSETQ. The CDR3 is 13 amino acids. The CDR3: CASSLAQGYEQYF. In DNA, the CDR3 is TGTGCCAGCAGCTTAGCACAGGGATACGAGCAGTACTTC.

The gene calls are TRBV30 and TRBJ2-1; unclear D gene. Germline CDR1 reads GTSNPN; CDR2 reads SVGIG (reference sequence). The CDR3 is 15 residues long. The V and J ends lost 1 base and 8 bases respectively, with 18 bases between them. The CDR3 loop reads CAWSALGAATDEQFF. The CDR3 DNA reads as TGTGCCTGGAGTGCCCTTGGTGCCGCAACGGATGAGCAGTTCTTC.

This clonotype was counted ten times or more. The gene calls are TRBV12-3 or TRBV12-4 and TRBJ1-3; D is unresolved. V lost 6 bases, J lost 2 bases, and 8 bases lay in between. The CDR3 is 13 residues long. The CDR3 here is CASRPRTGNTIYF. The CDR3, as DNA: TGTGCCAGCAGACCCAGAACTGGAAACACCATATATTTT.

CDR3 protein: CASSLQYGLLNEQFF. In DNA, the CDR3 is TGTGCCAGCAGCTTGCAGTACGGGCTCCTTAATGAGCAGTTCTTC. The chain is built from TRBV5-6 and TRBJ2-1, with no clear D. The CDR3 loop spans 15 amino acids. Germline V gene data show CDR1 as SGHDT and CDR2 as YYEEEE. Trimming removed 1 base at V and 7 bases at J, with 15 bases between.

This clonotype was found a few times. The chain carries TRBV7-9 and TRBJ2-3; no clear D gene. CDR1 SEHNR and CDR2 FQNEAQ come from the germline V gene (reference sequence). The CDR3 runs to 13 residues. Trimming stripped 0 bases from V and 4 bases from J, with 5 bases between. The CDR3 here is CASSLAAADTQYF. CDR3 bases: TGTGCCAGCAGCTTAGCGGCTGCAGATACGCAGTATTTT.

This clonotype was seen a single time. The chain combines TRBV27 with TRBJ2-1; 8 nucleotides match TRBD2. The germline gives CDR1 MNHEY, CDR2 SMNVEV (reference sequence). Trimming cost V 6 bases and J 7 bases; bases outside gene matches: 14. This CDR3 is 16 amino acids long. For the CDR3, the DNA is TGTGCCAGCAGATCATTTCTAAACCCGGGAGGGAATGAGCAGTTCTTC. It specifies CASRSFLNPGGNEQFF.

This clonotype occurred a few times. The gene calls are TRBV7-9 and TRBJ2-5; 11 bases map to TRBD2. CDR1 is SEHNR and CDR2 is FQNEAQ in the germline V gene (reference sequence). J gave up 5 bases and V 1 base, and 3 bases lay outside the gene matches. The CDR3 extends over 15 amino acids. CDR3 protein: CASSLVRTSGETQYF. The CDR3 DNA is TGTGCCAGCAGCTTAGTGCGGACTAGCGGGGAGACCCAGTACTTC.

This chain connects TRBV4-1 to TRBJ2-4; D is possibly TRBD2 (6 bases). This CDR3 comprises 14 residues. The V and J ends lost 3 bases and 8 bases respectively, with 14 bases between them. The germline V gene has CDR1 MGHRA and CDR2 YSYEKL. The CDR3 DNA is TGCGCCAGCAGCCAGGGCAGGGAGGTACACATTCAGTACTTC. This codes for CASSQGREVHIQYF.

This chain uses TRBV3-1 with TRBJ2-1; 11 bases agree with TRBD1. The CDR3 covers 19 residues. Looked up from germline, CDR1 is LGHDT and CDR2 is YNNKEL (reference sequence). V dropped 1 base and J dropped 0; count of bases not matched to a gene: 8. The CDR3 DNA follows: TGTGCCAGCAGCCAAGTTTCGTTGGGACAGGGGGTCTCCTACAATGAGCAGTTCTTC. This gives the protein CASSQVSLGQGVSYNEQFF.

This clonotype was counted many times. The genes are TRBV27 and TRBJ2-5; TRBD1 agrees at 7 bases. The CDR3 has 17 amino acids. Germline V gives CDR1 MNHEY, CDR2 SMNVEV (reference sequence). Losses at the gene ends were 5 bases for V and 2 bases for J; bases not matched to a gene: 14. As DNA, the CDR3 is TGTGCCAGCAGTGTCACCTCCTTGACAGGGCCACAAGAGACCCAGTACTTC. This translates into CASSVTSLTGPQETQYF.

V gene TRBV30 combines with J gene TRBJ2-5; D uncertain. Germline-derived CDR1 and CDR2 are GTSNPN and SVGIG (reference sequence). V was shortened by 3 bases and J by 5 bases, with 16 bases between the two germline ends. There are 14 residues in the CDR3. The CDR3 region has the DNA TGTGCCTGGAGAGAAAAGGGCTTGAGGGAGACCCAGTACTTC. Protein: CAWREKGLRETQYF.

The V and J genes are TRBV5-5 and TRBJ1-1; D is possibly TRBD1 (5 bases). The CDR3 runs to 14 residues. The germline gives CDR1 SGHKS, CDR2 YYEKEE (reference sequence). Between the trimmed V and J ends, which lost 3 bases and 4 bases, there was a span of 13 bases. CDR3 sequence reads: CASSSPGQATEAFF. CDR3 DNA sequence: TGTGCCAGCAGCTCCCCGGGGCAGGCCACTGAAGCTTTCTTT.

Turning to this clonotype: A read error may be the cause here, since a much bigger clone is one base away. This chain joins TRBV27 and TRBJ2-7, with 12 bases aligning to TRBD1. The end of the DNA aligns better with TRBJ2-1, so the J call may be wrong. Germline-derived CDR1 and CDR2 are MNHEY and SMNVEV (reference sequence). CDR3 size: 15 residues. This CDR3 reads CASSFGTGGSYEQFF. The CDR3 DNA reads TGTGCCAGCAGTTTCGGGACAGGGGGCTCCTACGAGCAGTTCTTC.

The table lists this clonotype with a few counts. This chain uses TRBV4-3 with TRBJ1-2; the D is unclear. CDR1 LGHNA and CDR2 YSLEER come from the germline V gene. The CDR3 consists of 16 residues. Trimming removed 0 bases at V and 0 bases at J, with 11 bases between. Here the CDR3 reads CASSQDEFRPNYGYTF. CDR3 sequence (DNA): TGCGCCAGCAGCCAAGATGAGTTCAGGCCTAACTATGGCTACACCTTC.

With regard to this clonotype: At one boundary the junction diverges from the germline segment, which might be a read error. The CDR3 reads CTSSFETTARSEQYF. CDR3 DNA: TGTACCAGCAGTTTTGAGACAACCGCCAGGTCAGAGCAGTACTTC. This chain joins TRBV12-3 or TRBV12-4 and TRBJ2-7; D remains ambiguous. The CDR3 runs 15 residues.

The V call is TRBV28, the J call TRBJ2-5; 8 nucleotides line up with TRBD2. This CDR3 region has 16 residues. Germline CDR1 is MDHEN and CDR2 is SYDVKM. Unmatched junction bases numbered 14, after V lost 5 bases and J lost 6 bases. This CDR3 reads CASSRGLAGIDKTQYF. DNA for the CDR3: TGTGCCAGCAGTCGAGGGTTAGCGGGAATAGACAAGACCCAGTACTTC.

The rearrangement uses TRBV4-3 and TRBJ2-3; TRBD2 matches at 10 bases. The CDR3 is 15 amino acids. Germline V gene lookup returns CDR1 LGHNA and CDR2 YSLEER. J lost 4 bases, V lost 2 bases, and 3 bases had no gene match. The CDR3 DNA is TGCGCCAGCAGCCAACTAGCGGGGGACGCAGATACGCAGTATTTT. This encodes CASSQLAGDADTQYF.

This clonotype was detected ten times or more. The chain couples TRBV12-3 or TRBV12-4 to TRBJ2-1, with D uncertain. Between the trimmed V and J ends, which lost 7 bases and 6 bases, there was a span of 16 bases. The CDR3 is 14 amino acids. CDR3 bases: TGTGCCAGCATCCCCCCGGCGTTACGCAATGAGCAGTTCTTC. It translates to CASIPPALRNEQFF.

This clonotype has only a few counts. The chain couples TRBV12-3 or TRBV12-4 to TRBJ2-2, with D maybe TRBD1 (6 bases). The V and J ends lost 4 bases and 1 base respectively, with 10 bases between them. CDR3 size: 15 residues. The CDR3 sequence: CASSSPGQNTGELFF. As DNA, the CDR3 is TGTGCCAGCAGTTCACCGGGACAGAACACCGGGGAGCTGTTTTTT.

This clonotype was recorded a few times. The rearrangement links TRBV4-3 to TRBJ1-1, with 7 bases lining up with TRBD1. Germline CDR1 is LGHNA and CDR2 is YSLEER. V trimming: 7 bases; J trimming: 1 base; junction bases outside the gene matches: 6. There are 14 residues in the CDR3. For the CDR3, the DNA is TGCGCCAGCAAGAAAGACAGGGCGAACACTGAAGCTTTCTTT. Its translation: CASKKDRANTEAFF.

This clonotype was seen at least ten times. The CDR3 region is CASSLLAGRSYNEQFF. DNA of the CDR3: TGTGCCAGCAGCTTATTGGCGGGGCGCTCCTACAATGAGCAGTTCTTC. V and J are TRBV7-2 and TRBJ2-1; the D gene is possibly TRBD2 (6 bases). The V end lost 2 bases, the J end lost 0 bases, and 11 bases lay between the germline ends. From germline, CDR1 is SGHTA and CDR2 FQGNSA. This CDR3 comprises 16 residues.